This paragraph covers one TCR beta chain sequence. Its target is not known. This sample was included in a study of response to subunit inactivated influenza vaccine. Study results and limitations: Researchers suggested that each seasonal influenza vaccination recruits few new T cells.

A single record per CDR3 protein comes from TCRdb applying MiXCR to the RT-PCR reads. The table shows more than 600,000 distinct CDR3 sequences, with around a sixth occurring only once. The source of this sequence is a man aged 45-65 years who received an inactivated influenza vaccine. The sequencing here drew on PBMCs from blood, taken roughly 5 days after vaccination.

CDR3 DNA sequence: TGTGCCAGCAGTGGGGACCGTAGGACAGATACGCAGTATTTT. This encodes CASSGDRRTDTQYF. The chain joins TRBV6-1 to TRBJ2-3; either TRBD1 or TRBD2 may supply D (5 bases each). V gave up 4 bases and J gave up 3 bases, with 11 bases separating them. Germline V lookup: CDR1 MNHNS, CDR2 SASEGT. CDR3 length: 14 amino acids.